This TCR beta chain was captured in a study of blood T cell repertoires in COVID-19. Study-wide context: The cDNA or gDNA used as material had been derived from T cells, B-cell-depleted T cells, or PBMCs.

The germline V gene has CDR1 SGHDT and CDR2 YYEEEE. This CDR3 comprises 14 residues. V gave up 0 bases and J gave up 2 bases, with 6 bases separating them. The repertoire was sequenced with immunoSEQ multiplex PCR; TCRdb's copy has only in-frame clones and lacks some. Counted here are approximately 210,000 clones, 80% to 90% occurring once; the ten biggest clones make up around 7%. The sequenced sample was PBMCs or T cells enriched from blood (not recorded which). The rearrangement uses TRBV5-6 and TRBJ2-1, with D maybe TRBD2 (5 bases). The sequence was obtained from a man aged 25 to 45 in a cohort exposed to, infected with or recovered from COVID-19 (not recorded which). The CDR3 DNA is TGTGCCAGCAGCTTGGTGGGAGCCTACAATGAGCAGTTCTTC. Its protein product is CASSLVGAYNEQFF. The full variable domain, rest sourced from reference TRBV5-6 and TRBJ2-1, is DAGVTQSPTHLIKTRGQQVTLRCSPKSGHDTVSWYQQALGQGPQFIFQYYEEEERQRGNFPDRFSGHQFPNYSSELNVNALLLGDSALYLCASSLVGAYNEQFFGPGTRLTVL.